This passage covers 27 T cell receptor beta chains from one sample sequenced in a study of T cell responses to AZD1222 COVID-19 vaccine. The protocol was immunoSEQ multiplex PCR, while the TCRdb copy is restricted to in-frame clones and leaves out a portion. The data show approximately 190,000 clones, with about 94% seen just once and about 1% held by the top ten. This material consisted of peripheral blood, taken 28 days after the second AZD1222 dose. Receptors originate from an adult who received the AZD1222 COVID-19 vaccine.

The V call is TRBV5-5, the J call TRBJ2-1; 9 bases fit TRBD1. Per the germline V gene, CDR1 is SGHKS and CDR2 is YYEKEE (reference sequence). The V and J ends lost 4 bases and 5 bases, in that order; junction bases with no gene match: 7. The CDR3 contains 15 residues. The CDR3 sequence: CASSPGQGVDNEQFF. DNA for the CDR3: TGTGCCAGCAGCCCGGGACAGGGAGTAGACAATGAGCAGTTCTTC.

The gene calls are TRBV18 and TRBJ1-2; D is unresolved. Germline V gene lookup returns CDR1 KGHSH and CDR2 LQKENI. CDR3 length equals 14 residues. V lost 6 bases to trimming and J lost 6 bases, with 17 bases between them. The CDR3 sequence: CASSPVAGRDGYTF. The CDR3 nucleotides are TGTGCCAGCTCTCCCGTCGCCGGGAGGGATGGCTACACCTTC.

The rearrangement joins TRBV29-1 to TRBJ1-1; D is unclear. The CDR3 loop spans 13 amino acids. Germline CDR1 SQVTM, CDR2 ANQGSEA. V gave up 0 bases and J gave up 2 bases, with 7 bases separating them. The CDR3 DNA sequence: TGCAGCGTTGAAGACCCCGTTAACACTGAAGCTTTCTTT. Translated: CSVEDPVNTEAFF. The full variable domain, rest sourced from reference TRBV29-1 and TRBJ1-1, is SAVISQKPSRDICQRGTSLTIQCQVDSQVTMMFWYRQQPGQSLTLIATANQGSEATYESGFVIDKFPISRPNLTFSTLTVSNMSPEDSSIYLCSVEDPVNTEAFFGQGTRLTVV.

CDR3 protein: CASSPWGRETQYF. CDR3 in DNA: TGTGCCAGCAGCCCCTGGGGGAGGGAGACCCAGTACTTC. The J gene is TRBJ2-5, the V gene TRBV25-1, with a weak D call TRBD2 (6 bases). Trimming left V 6 bases short and J 5 bases short, with 13 bases between. The CDR3 has 13 residues. Germline V lookup: CDR1 MGHDK, CDR2 SYGVNS.

This chain uses TRBV3-1 (or the pseudogene TRBV3-2) with TRBJ1-2; a weak D match, TRBD1 (6 bases). Between the trimmed V and J ends, which lost 5 bases and 7 bases, there was a span of 17 bases. CDR3 length: 14 amino acids. The germline V gene encodes CDR1 LGHDT and CDR2 YNNKEL (reference sequence). The CDR3 protein is CASSSPDRPSGYTF. The CDR3 coding sequence is TGTGCCAGCAGCTCACCCGACAGGCCCTCTGGCTACACCTTC.

V gene TRBV9 combines with J gene TRBJ1-2; no clear D. V gave up 0 bases and J gave up 8 bases, with 14 bases separating them. This CDR3 is built from 14 residues. The germline gives CDR1 SGDLS, CDR2 YYNGEE. The CDR3 here is CASSVDEGLWGYTF. DNA of the CDR3: TGTGCCAGCAGCGTAGATGAGGGATTGTGGGGCTACACCTTC.

This rearrangement joins TRBV5-1 to TRBJ1-6; 7 nucleotides line up with TRBD1. The CDR3 sequence is 12 residues long. From germline, CDR1 is SGHRS and CDR2 YFSETQ. V was pared by 7 bases and J by 8 bases, with 3 bases of the junction left unmatched. This chain's CDR3 is CASQGDDSPLHF. The CDR3 DNA is TGCGCCAGCCAGGGGGATGATTCACCCCTCCACTTT.

This chain joins TRBV29-1 and TRBJ1-2; D is possibly TRBD1 (6 bases). With 3 bases removed from V and 2 bases from J, the gap between germline ends came to 13 bases. Per the germline V gene, CDR1 is SQVTM and CDR2 is ANQGSEA. This CDR3 region has 14 residues. The CDR3 loop is CSVESTGLNYGYTF. The CDR3 DNA reads TGCAGCGTTGAGAGTACAGGGCTAAACTATGGCTACACCTTC.

The J gene is TRBJ1-3, the V gene TRBV9, with D possibly matching TRBD1 (5 bases). V lost 3 bases, J lost 4 bases, and 17 bases lay in between. CDR3 size: 16 residues. Germline-derived CDR1 and CDR2 are SGDLS and YYNGEE. The CDR3 DNA reads as TGTGCCAGCAGCGACCTCAGGGCCGGACCCGGAAACACCATATATTTT. The encoded protein is CASSDLRAGPGNTIYF.

This chain uses TRBV2 with TRBJ1-5; D unclear. The V gene lost 6 bases and the J gene lost 2 bases, with 14 bases spanning the gap. The germline V gene encodes CDR1 SNHLY and CDR2 FYNNEI. The CDR3 is made up of 15 amino acids. The CDR3, as DNA: TGTGCCAGCAGCGGGTTCGAGGGTGGCAATCAGCCCCAGCATTTT. Protein product: CASSGFEGGNQPQHF.

J is TRBJ1-4 and V is TRBV12-3 or TRBV12-4, with D possibly being TRBD1 (6 bases). V dropped 8 bases and J dropped 8 bases, with 15 bases sitting between them. This CDR3 has 13 amino acids. The CDR3 sequence is CASRGQGFEKLFF. CDR3 nucleotide sequence: TGTGCCAGCCGGGGGCAGGGGTTCGAAAAACTGTTTTTT.

A single count supports this clone. The CDR3 DNA follows: TGTGCCAGCAGCTTAGAGGGTGGCAGGGCATCTGGAAACACCATATATTTT. Translation gives CASSLEGGRASGNTIYF. The chain combines TRBV11-2 with TRBJ1-3, with D possibly matching TRBD1 (5 bases). V lost 0 bases, J lost 1 base, and 13 bases lay in between. CDR1 is SGHAT and CDR2 is FQNNGV in the germline V gene. The CDR3 consists of 17 residues.

The J gene is TRBJ2-3, the V gene TRBV24-1; TRBD2 aligns across 8 bases. The CDR3 runs to 16 residues. Germline V lookup: CDR1 KGHDR, CDR2 SFDVKD. V was pared by 4 bases and J by 2 bases, with 7 bases of the junction left unmatched. CDR3 loop: CATSEGGGGNTDTQYF. In DNA form, the CDR3 reads TGTGCCACCAGTGAGGGCGGCGGGGGGAACACAGATACGCAGTATTTT.

J is TRBJ1-2 and V is TRBV5-1; D is unclear. V was trimmed by 1 base and J by 4 bases, leaving 8 bases between them. CDR1 SGHRS and CDR2 YFSETQ come from the germline V gene. CDR3 length equals 13 residues. CDR3 sequence: CASSLPGIYGYTF. The CDR3 nucleotides read TGCGCCAGCAGCTTGCCGGGGATCTATGGCTACACCTTC.

Only a few counts were recorded for this clone. The chain employs TRBV29-1 and TRBJ1-1, with TRBD1 identical over 8 bases. V gave up 6 bases and J gave up 3 bases; unmatched junction bases: 6. Germline values: CDR1 SQVTM, CDR2 ANQGSEA. This CDR3 is 13 amino acids long. The CDR3 coding sequence is TGCAGCGTCTCCTTGACAGGGGACACTGAAGCTTTCTTT. It translates to CSVSLTGDTEAFF. The full variable domain, rest sourced from reference TRBV29-1 and TRBJ1-1, is SAVISQKPSRDICQRGTSLTIQCQVDSQVTMMFWYRQQPGQSLTLIATANQGSEATYESGFVIDKFPISRPNLTFSTLTVSNMSPEDSSIYLCSVSLTGDTEAFFGQGTRLTVV.

The chain uses TRBV6-1 and TRBJ2-1, with 11 bases fitting TRBD2. V gave up 4 bases and J gave up 4 bases; unmatched junction bases: 6. The V gene's germline CDR1 is MNHNS and CDR2 SASEGT. The CDR3 length is 16 residues. CDR3 nucleotide sequence: TGTGCCAGCAGTGCTACCCTAGCGGGGGGTTACAATGAGCAGTTCTTC. Translated: CASSATLAGGYNEQFF.

The chain joins TRBV4-2 to TRBJ2-7; possibly TRBD1 or TRBD2 for D (6 bases each). The V gene's germline CDR1 is LGHNA and CDR2 YNFKEQ. CDR3 size: 16 residues. The ends were cut back, 1 base at V and 0 bases at J, with 13 bases in the middle. This chain's CDR3 is CASSQVGGQPSYEQYF. CDR3 in DNA: TGTGCCAGCAGCCAAGTGGGGGGCCAACCCTCCTACGAGCAGTACTTC.

The rearrangement links TRBV19 to TRBJ1-2; the D gene is possibly TRBD1 (6 bases). Trimming took off 9 bases at V and 5 bases at J, with 19 bases between the two ends. Germline CDR1 reads LNHDA; CDR2 reads SQIVND (reference sequence). This CDR3 is 14 amino acids long. CDR3 DNA sequence: TGTGCCAGCGAAAACAGGGCCACCCTGTATGGCTACACCTTC. Translating gives CASENRATLYGYTF.

This rearrangement joins TRBV7-2 to TRBJ2-1; no reliable D call. Germline V lookup: CDR1 SGHTA, CDR2 FQGNSA. Trimming left V 1 base short and J 6 bases short, with 10 bases between. The CDR3 spans 14 residues. Here the CDR3 DNA reads TGTGCCAGCAGCTTAGGTCAGTGGGGCAATGAGCAGTTCTTC. Translating it yields CASSLGQWGNEQFF.

The chain uses TRBV7-6 and TRBJ1-5; D is unresolved. The CDR3 sequence is 15 residues long. The V gene lost 1 base and the J gene lost 0 bases, with 7 bases spanning the gap. Germline values: CDR1 SGHVS, CDR2 FNYEAQ. CDR3 sequence: CASSLDSYSNQPQHF. DNA for the CDR3: TGTGCCAGCAGCTTAGACAGCTATAGCAATCAGCCCCAGCATTTT.

The V and J genes are TRBV5-1 and TRBJ2-5; a weak D match, TRBD2 (6 bases). Germline loops: CDR1 SGHRS, CDR2 YFSETQ. The ends were cut back, 0 bases at V and 4 bases at J, with 10 bases in the middle. This CDR3 has 14 residues. In DNA form, the CDR3 reads TGCGCCAGCAGCTTGGTCGCGGGGACAGAGACCCAGTACTTC. Translated, it gives CASSLVAGTETQYF.

The chain uses TRBV5-4 and TRBJ1-1; D uncertain. CDR1 is SGHNT, CDR2 YYREEE, per germline (reference sequence). V was shortened by 0 bases and J by 4 bases, with 7 bases between the two germline ends. This CDR3 is built from 13 residues. The CDR3, as DNA: TGTGCCAGCAGCTTGGGCTGGGGCACTGAAGCTTTCTTT. Amino acids: CASSLGWGTEAFF.

The genes are TRBV10-2 and TRBJ1-4, with D perhaps matching TRBD1 (5 bases). Trimming took 8 bases from V and 7 from J, leaving 14 bases between them. The germline V gene has CDR1 WSHSY and CDR2 SAAADI. This CDR3 contains 13 residues. CDR3: CASRRGEGEKLFF. The CDR3 DNA sequence: TGCGCCAGCCGACGGGGGGAGGGTGAAAAACTGTTTTTT.

This clone was counted a single time. The rearrangement joins TRBV3-1 (or the pseudogene TRBV3-2) to TRBJ2-7; TRBD1 matches 7 bases. CDR3 length equals 13 residues. Germline CDR1 and CDR2: LGHDT and YNNKEL (reference sequence). After removal of 5 bases from V and 2 bases from J, the junction contained 3 bases not matched to a gene. CDR3 nucleotides: TGTGCCAGCAGCGAGGGGGCAACCTACGAGCAGTACTTC. Its translation is CASSEGATYEQYF.

This chain connects TRBV30 to TRBJ2-3, with D perhaps matching TRBD2 (7 bases). The CDR3 has 12 residues. The V end was cut by 3 bases, the J end by 11 bases, with 15 bases between. Germline V gene data show CDR1 as GTSNPN and CDR2 as SVGIG (reference sequence). The CDR3 DNA follows: TGTGCCTGGAGCGGCGGGGGCGGGGGGCAGTATTTT. Translation gives CAWSGGGGGQYF.

J is TRBJ2-7 and V is TRBV18; D gene uncertain. Trimming removed 5 bases from V and 2 bases from J, with 10 bases in between. Germline V gene lookup returns CDR1 KGHSH and CDR2 LQKENI. The CDR3 loop spans 13 amino acids. CDR3 loop: CASSNRIAYEQYF. In nucleotides, the CDR3 is TGTGCCAGCTCAAATAGGATAGCCTACGAGCAGTACTTC.

The V call is TRBV14, the J call TRBJ2-7; weak D call: TRBD1 (6 bases). Germline CDR1 reads SGHDN; CDR2 reads FVKESK. The CDR3 has 15 residues. V lost 2 bases to trimming and J lost 1 base, with 12 bases between them. CDR3 sequence: CASSQRWGRSYEQYF. The CDR3, as DNA: TGTGCCAGCAGCCAAAGGTGGGGGCGATCCTACGAGCAGTACTTC.